This entry describes one T cell receptor (beta chain). The antigen is undetermined. This entry is derived from a study of STAT3 mutations in large granular lymphocyte leukemia. Study at large: More than half of T-LGLL patients received immunosuppressive therapy. Overall study results and limits: At least one immunodominant TCR beta clonotype appeared in every T-cell large granular lymphocyte leukemia patient.

Tens of thousands of productive templates were obtained per sample on average. Libraries were prepared by immunoSEQ multiplex PCR; TCRdb keeps only in-frame clonotypes and omits some of them. This table holds around 4,000 clones, more than 75% found once. The sequence was obtained from a boy aged 5-17 years with T-cell large granular lymphocyte leukemia. Some clones in this sample may be carry-over from other donors' samples. The sequenced material came from peripheral blood mononuclear cells.

The CDR3 nucleotides are TGTGCCAGCTCACCCGAAGGGAATCAGCCCCAGCATTTT. Translation: CASSPEGNQPQHF. This chain uses TRBV18 with TRBJ1-5, with no clear D. Deletions cut 3 bases from V and 4 bases from J, with 7 bases between. This CDR3 comprises 13 residues. Germline lookup yields CDR1 KGHSH and CDR2 LQKENI.